This TCR beta chain was sequenced in a study of CD8 T cells in ankylosing spondylitis. Notes on the study in general: Seemingly distinctive of ankylosing spondylitis blood was a TCR beta motif formed by eight highly homologous variants. Clones linked to disease, bearing a CD8+ phenotype, were relatively rare in peripheral blood. Reports say disease-linked clones showed up significantly more in matched ankylosing spondylitis synovial fluid.

The V gene's germline CDR1 is SGHTA and CDR2 FQGNSA. Trimming took off 1 base at V and 8 bases at J, with 9 bases between the two ends. There are 13 residues in the CDR3. This clonotype appeared a few times. Its specificity is unknown. Using quantitative 5'-RACE with molecular barcodes, the authors made TCR beta libraries. TCRdb called the 5' RACE reads again in MiXCR, with one record for every CDR3 protein. Of about 840,000 distinct CDR3 sequences in the sample, 10% to 15% were seen once. This chain uses TRBV7-2 with TRBJ2-1; D gene ambiguous. The TCR comes from a male donor with ankylosing spondylitis. The sample comprised blood, either unsorted or a sorted T cell fraction (not recorded which). The CDR3 DNA sequence: TGTGCCAGCAGCTTAGTTGATTTCCATGAGCAGTTCTTC. It encodes CASSLVDFHEQFF.